A single T cell receptor beta chain is shown here with its context. Germline V lookup: CDR1 SGHTA, CDR2 FQGNSA. The V and J ends lost 4 bases and 3 bases, in that order; junction bases with no gene match: 5. This CDR3 contains 15 residues. Assay: immunoSEQ multiplex PCR; the TCRdb copy retains only in-frame clones and omits some. Among about 100,000 clones listed, more than 75% were seen once. The source of the sample is a study of blood T cell repertoires in COVID-19. Study summary: Acute-phase and convalescent COVID-19 samples originated in the United States, Italy and Spain.

The chain employs TRBV7-2 and TRBJ1-2, with TRBD1 identical over 10 bases. The receptor was isolated from a human donor in a cohort sampled during active COVID-19. The sample comprised peripheral blood. As DNA, the CDR3 is TGTGCCAGCAGCTCTCGTGGACAGGGGGACTATGGCTACACCTTC. This encodes CASSSRGQGDYGYTF.